These 20 T cell receptor beta chains share one sample of origin, sequenced in a study of low-dose radiotherapy and immunotherapy resistance in tumors. Primers used for first-strand cDNA, a TRAV- and TRBV-specific set, covered both alpha and beta chains. The authors amplified TCRs for 20 to 25 PCR cycles with a constant-region primer and a V-primer adapter. Each CDR3 protein gets one entry after TCRdb re-called the reads with MiXCR. Of some 82,000 distinct CDR3 sequences in the sample, about 19% were seen once. Time point reported: before trial treatment. The sequencing here drew on PBMCs, taken before treatment. These receptors originate from a male donor with prostate cancer.

This clonotype was detected ten times or more. The V gene is TRBV21-1, the J gene TRBJ2-1; TRBD2, the D gene given by the table, was not confirmed from the DNA. TRBV21-1 is marked as a pseudogene. CDR3 length: 19 residues. CDR3 sequence: CASSKVEFVREPFYNEQFF. CDR3 coding DNA: TGTGCCAGCAGCAAAGTCGAATTCGTGAGGGAACCCTTCTACAATGAGCAGTTCTTC.

This clonotype has ten or more counts. V gene TRBV28 combines with J gene TRBJ2-7; 10 positions match TRBD2. The CDR3 contains 18 residues. The trim removed 5 bases at V and 0 bases at J, leaving 13 bases unmatched. CDR1 and CDR2 from the germline V gene are MDHEN and SYDVKM. CDR3 in amino acids: CASSTSLLAGVPSYEQYF. The CDR3 coding sequence is TGTGCCAGCAGTACCTCCCTCCTAGCGGGAGTGCCCTCCTACGAGCAGTACTTC.

This clonotype was seen repeatedly, ten times or more. The V and J genes are TRBV29-1 and TRBJ1-5; D unclear. The CDR3 runs to 13 residues. Looked up from germline, CDR1 is SQVTM and CDR2 is ANQGSEA. V lost 3 bases, J lost 5 bases, and 11 bases lay in between. CDR3 coding DNA: TGCAGCGTTGATATTGACGGGGATCAGCCCCAGCATTTT. It specifies CSVDIDGDQPQHF.

This clonotype has ten or more counts. The genes are TRBV10-3 and TRBJ1-4; 7 bases are a match to TRBD1. The CDR3 consists of 15 residues. V dropped 4 bases and J dropped 5; count of bases not matched to a gene: 7. Per the germline V gene, CDR1 is ENHRY and CDR2 is SYGVKD. Written as DNA, the CDR3 is TGTGCCATCAGTGTCACGAGAGGGGGCAATGAAAAACTGTTTTTT. Translation: CAISVTRGGNEKLFF.

In this sample, this clonotype turned up many times. The J gene is TRBJ2-2, the V gene TRBV19; possibly TRBD2 for D (6 bases). The CDR3 contains 15 residues. The germline gives CDR1 LNHDA, CDR2 SQIVND (reference sequence). V was pared by 1 base and J by 4 bases, with 10 bases between. This CDR3 is CASSIGLGGTGELFF. In DNA, the CDR3 is TGTGCCAGTAGTATAGGCTTGGGGGGCACCGGGGAGCTGTTTTTT.

In the case of this clonotype: A far larger clone differs by one base, so this is likely a read error. This chain joins TRBV5-8 and TRBJ2-1; D possibly uses TRBD1 or TRBD2 (5 bases each). Trimming took off 9 bases at V and 4 bases at J, with 23 bases between the two ends. The CDR3 is 16 residues long. Germline lookup yields CDR1 SGHTS and CDR2 YDEGEE. The CDR3 reads CANSATTGTPYNEQFF. In DNA form, the CDR3 reads TGTGCCAACAGTGCCACTACCGGGACGCCGTACAATGAGCAGTTCTTC.

This clonotype has at least ten counts. The chain has TRBV20-1 and TRBJ2-5; D possibly corresponds to TRBD1 (6 bases). V shed 3 bases and J shed 5 bases, with 10 bases lying between them. CDR1 and CDR2 from the germline V gene are DFQATT and SNEGSKA (reference sequence). This CDR3 has 12 residues. CDR3 bases: TGCAGTGCTAGTATCGGACAGGAGACCCAGTACTTC. Its translation is CSASIGQETQYF.

Worth noting for this clonotype: A far larger clone is only one base removed, so a read error is likely. J is TRBJ2-7 and V is TRBV4-3; D not certain. This CDR3 contains 15 residues. The germline V gene encodes CDR1 LGHNA and CDR2 YSLEER. Between the trimmed V and J ends, which lost 1 base and 7 bases, there was a span of 17 bases. The CDR3 is CASSQGQALYNEQYF. Here the CDR3 DNA reads TGCGCCAGCAGCCAAGGGCAGGCCCTTTACAATGAGCAGTACTTC.

In its sample, this clonotype was seen many times. CDR3 residues: CSARDGRAGRDNEQFF. In DNA form, the CDR3 reads TGCAGTGCTAGAGATGGTCGAGCGGGAAGGGACAATGAGCAGTTCTTC. The chain has TRBV20-1 and TRBJ2-1; 7 nucleotides agree with TRBD2. V shed 0 bases, J shed 5 bases, and the junction held 10 bases outside the gene matches. Germline assignment: CDR1 DFQATT and CDR2 SNEGSKA (reference sequence). The CDR3 extends over 16 amino acids.

There are many counts of this clonotype. The gene calls are TRBV20-1 and TRBJ2-1; 7 bases map to TRBD1. V was clipped by 6 bases and J by 6 bases; unmatched bases: 14. This CDR3 region has 15 residues. Germline CDR1 and CDR2: DFQATT and SNEGSKA (reference sequence). The CDR3 DNA reads as TGCAGTGCGGAAGACAGGGAATTAGTAGGCAATGAGCAGTTCTTC. It is translated as CSAEDRELVGNEQFF.

This clonotype occurred many times. This sequence joins TRBV6-5 and TRBJ2-1; D is undetermined. This CDR3 is 13 amino acids long. V lost 6 bases and J lost 5, with 11 bases in between. The germline V gene has CDR1 MNHEY and CDR2 SVGAGI. As DNA, the CDR3 is TGTGCCAGCAGCCAGTTGGGGAACAATGAGCAGTTCTTC. Translating it yields CASSQLGNNEQFF.

This clonotype has a count of ten or more. The J gene is TRBJ2-3, the V gene TRBV12-3 or TRBV12-4; D may be TRBD2 (6 bases). V was cut by 3 bases and J by 6 bases, with 10 bases left in between. The CDR3 is 13 residues long. The DNA of the CDR3 is TGTGCCAGCAGTTTCCGGGGGAGGGATACGCAGTATTTT. This translates into CASSFRGRDTQYF.

This clonotype has ten or more counts. V usage is TRBV5-1 and J usage is TRBJ2-1; 8 bases are a match to TRBD2. The trim removed 2 bases at V and 0 bases at J, leaving 4 bases unmatched. Germline CDR1 reads SGHRS; CDR2 reads YFSETQ. The CDR3 loop spans 16 amino acids. CDR3 amino acids: CASSLAGVSSYNEQFF. DNA of the CDR3: TGCGCCAGCAGCTTAGCGGGGGTGAGCTCCTACAATGAGCAGTTCTTC.

This clonotype was picked up many times. The genes are TRBV20-1 and TRBJ2-7; 10 nucleotides match TRBD2. CDR1 is DFQATT and CDR2 is SNEGSKA in the germline V gene (reference sequence). Trimming took 3 bases from V and 3 from J; bases not matched to a gene: 8. The CDR3 totals 15 residues. The CDR3 protein is CSASAGLAESYEQYF. CDR3 DNA: TGCAGTGCTAGCGCCGGACTAGCGGAGAGCTACGAGCAGTACTTC.

This clonotype was observed a handful of times. The rearrangement links TRBV11-2 to TRBJ1-1, with TRBD1 identical over 12 bases. Per the germline V gene, CDR1 is SGHAT and CDR2 is FQNNGV. The CDR3 loop spans 17 amino acids. The V and J ends lost 0 bases and 0 bases, in that order; junction bases with no gene match: 2. CDR3 amino acids: CASSLEGQGAMNTEAFF. The CDR3, as DNA: TGTGCCAGCAGCTTAGAGGGACAGGGGGCAATGAACACTGAAGCTTTCTTT.

Ten or more counts support this clonotype. The genes are TRBV2 and TRBJ2-3; TRBD1 matches 10 bases. There are 14 residues in the CDR3. With 6 bases clipped from V and 3 bases from J, the junction kept 3 bases outside the gene matches. CDR1 SNHLY and CDR2 FYNNEI come from the germline V gene. Here the CDR3 reads CASREGQGTDTQYF. CDR3 in DNA: TGTGCCAGCAGGGAGGGACAGGGGACAGATACGCAGTATTTT.

This clonotype was counted many times. V gene TRBV7-3 combines with J gene TRBJ1-1, with 7 bases that match TRBD1. There are 15 residues in the CDR3. Germline V gene lookup returns CDR1 SGHTA and CDR2 FQGTGA. V was clipped by 5 bases and J by 3 bases; unmatched bases: 9. In nucleotides, the CDR3 is TGTGCCAGCAGCAGGGACAGCAAGTTGGACACTGAAGCTTTCTTT. Protein sequence: CASSRDSKLDTEAFF.

Only a few counts were recorded for this clonotype. The gene calls are TRBV7-6 and TRBJ1-1; 7 bases match TRBD1. This CDR3 has 16 residues. V trimming: 2 bases; J trimming: 5 bases; junction bases outside the gene matches: 11. Germline lookup yields CDR1 SGHVS and CDR2 FNYEAQ. CDR3 sequence (DNA): TGTGCCAGCAGCTTACCCCCGGAGGGGGCGCGTACTGAAGCTTTCTTT. This encodes CASSLPPEGARTEAFF.

This clonotype was recorded at least ten times. V and J are TRBV7-8 and TRBJ2-1, with D tentatively TRBD1 or TRBD2 (5 bases each). Germline V gives CDR1 SGHVS, CDR2 FQNEAQ. CDR3 size: 14 residues. V dropped 4 bases and J dropped 2 bases, with 9 bases sitting between them. CDR3 sequence reads: CASSSGPPYNEQFF. In nucleotides, the CDR3 is TGTGCCAGCAGCTCGGGACCGCCCTACAATGAGCAGTTCTTC.

In this sample, this clonotype turned up many times. The rearrangement uses TRBV11-1 and TRBJ2-3, with 8 positions matching TRBD1. After removal of 5 bases from V and 3 bases from J, the junction contained 13 bases not matched to a gene. This CDR3 is built from 17 residues. The V gene's germline CDR1 is SGHAT and CDR2 FQDESV (reference sequence). The CDR3 sequence: CASSRRGQGAPTDTQYF. CDR3 DNA sequence: TGTGCCAGCAGCCGGCGGGGTCAGGGGGCGCCGACAGATACGCAGTATTTT.